This TCR beta chain was recovered during a study of blood T cell repertoires in COVID-19. Study context: Samples representing acute and convalescent COVID-19 were sourced from the United States, Italy and Spain. Sources were T cells, B-cell-depleted T cells, or PBMCs; the material itself was cDNA or gDNA.

Participants had their cohort set by participant-reported clinical history. Method: immunoSEQ multiplex PCR; TCRdb's copy keeps in-frame clones and lacks some. This table has 250,000 or so clones, 75% to 95% appearing once. CDR3 size: 15 residues. The J gene is TRBJ1-2, the V gene TRBV21-1; the table gives TRBD1 as D, unverified against the DNA. TRBV21-1 is assigned pseudogene status. The receptor comes from a man between 40 and 49 years old who had been exposed to COVID-19. Sequencing used PBMCs or T cells enriched from blood (not recorded which). The CDR3 bases are TGTGCCAGCAGCACAGGCAGGGTTAGGAACTATGGCTACACCTTC. This translates into CASSTGRVRNYGYTF.